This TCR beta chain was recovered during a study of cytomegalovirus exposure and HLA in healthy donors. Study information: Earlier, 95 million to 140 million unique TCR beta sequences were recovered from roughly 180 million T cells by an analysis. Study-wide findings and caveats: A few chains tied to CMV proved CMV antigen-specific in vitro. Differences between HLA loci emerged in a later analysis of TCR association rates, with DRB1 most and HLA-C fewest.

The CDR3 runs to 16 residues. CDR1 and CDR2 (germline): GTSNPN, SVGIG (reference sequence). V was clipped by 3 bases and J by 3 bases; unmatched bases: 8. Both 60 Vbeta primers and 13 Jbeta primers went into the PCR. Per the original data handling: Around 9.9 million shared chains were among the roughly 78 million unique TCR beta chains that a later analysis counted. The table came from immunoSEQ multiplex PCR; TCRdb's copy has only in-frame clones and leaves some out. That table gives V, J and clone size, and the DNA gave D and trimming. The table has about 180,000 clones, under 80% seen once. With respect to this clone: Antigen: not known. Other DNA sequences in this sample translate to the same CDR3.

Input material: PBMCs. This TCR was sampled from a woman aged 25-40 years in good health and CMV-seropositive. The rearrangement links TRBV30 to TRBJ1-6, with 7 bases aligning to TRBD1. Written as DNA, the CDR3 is TGTGCCTGGAGGGCAGCAGGGGGAGGCTATAATTCACCCCTCCACTTT. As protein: CAWRAAGGGYNSPLHF.